Listed below are T cell receptor beta chains from one sample, sequenced in a study of HIV-infected patients and healthy controls. TCRdb analysed the 5' RACE reads with MiXCR anew, one entry per CDR3 protein. The profile shows 18,000 or so distinct CDR3 sequences, approximately 9% of them singletons. The starting material was blood, obtained during antiretroviral therapy. Every receptor here comes from an adult with HIV infection. The CDR3 runs from the conserved cysteine through the conserved F or W. D genes are given only for firm matches. Clone size is shown for a subset of rows, as once, few, many or a class of expanded clone.

CDR3aa,CDR3nt,d_gene,j_gene,v_gene,abundance
CASSQRTVYNEQFF,TGTGCCAGCAGCCAAAGGACCGTCTACAATGAGCAGTTCTTC,.,TRBJ2-1,TRBV3-1,many
CASSYSGQGTQPQHF,TGTGCCAGCAGTTACTCCGGGCAGGGGACTCAGCCCCAGCATTTT,.,TRBJ1-5,TRBV6-5,many
CASSQDRLAGGHTQYF,TGTGCCAGCAGCCAAGATCGGCTAGCGGGGGGGCATACGCAGTATTTT,TRBD2,TRBJ2-3,TRBV4-2,many
CASRPGGRQPQHF,TGTGCCAGCCGGCCAGGGGGGCGTCAGCCCCAGCATTTT,TRBD1,TRBJ1-5,TRBV19,many
CASSLGRAYYEQYF,TGTGCCAGCAGCTTAGGGAGGGCTTACTACGAGCAGTACTTC,.,TRBJ2-7,TRBV13,many
CASRSAGGLETQYF,TGCGCCAGCAGATCAGCGGGGGGTCTAGAGACCCAGTACTTC,TRBD2,TRBJ2-5,TRBV4-1,many
CASSLARAGSTDTQYF,TGTGCCAGCAGCTTAGCGCGGGCAGGCAGCACAGATACGCAGTATTTT,.,TRBJ2-3,TRBV7-8,many
CASSYSGGQNTEAFF,TGTGCCAGCAGTTACTCTGGCGGGCAGAACACTGAAGCTTTCTTT,.,TRBJ1-1,TRBV6-6,many
CASSEGLGENQPQHF,TGTGCCAGCAGTGAAGGCCTCGGGGAGAATCAGCCCCAGCATTTT,.,TRBJ1-5,TRBV25-1,many
CASSLMGGFTEAFF,TGTGCCAGCAGCCTAATGGGTGGATTCACTGAAGCTTTCTTT,.,TRBJ1-1,TRBV6-5,few
CASSLTGELFF,TGTGCCAGCAGTTTGACCGGGGAGCTGTTTTTT,.,TRBJ2-2,TRBV28,many
CASSLGPAAGALNEQFF,TGTGCCAGCAGCTTAGGTCCAGCGGCGGGGGCCCTCAATGAGCAGTTCTTC,.,TRBJ2-1,TRBV11-2,many
CASSSWTSASTDTQYF,TGTGCCAGCAGCTCCTGGACTAGCGCGAGCACAGATACGCAGTATTTT,TRBD2,TRBJ2-3,TRBV7-2,many
CASSTLQGSDTQYF,TGTGCCAGCAGTACTTTACAGGGTTCAGATACGCAGTATTTT,.,TRBJ2-3,TRBV6-4,many
CASSLRSSYNEQFF,TGTGCCAGCAGCTTACGGTCTTCCTACAATGAGCAGTTCTTC,.,TRBJ2-1,TRBV7-3,many
CAWSSLAGGDTQYF,TGTGCCTGGAGTTCTCTAGCGGGAGGAGATACGCAGTATTTT,TRBD2,TRBJ2-3,TRBV30,.
CASTNRGTPDTQYF,TGTGCCAGTACCAACAGAGGTACCCCAGATACGCAGTATTTT,.,TRBJ2-3,TRBV19,.
CASSLQGITGELFF,TGTGCCAGCAGTCTCCAGGGGATCACCGGGGAGCTGTTTTTT,.,TRBJ2-2,TRBV2,many
CASSWGNTEAFF,TGTGCCAGCAGTTGGGGGAACACTGAAGCTTTCTTT,.,TRBJ1-1,TRBV28,many
CASGAGLFWDTQYF,TGTGCCAGCGGGGCGGGACTCTTCTGGGATACGCAGTATTTT,.,TRBJ2-3,TRBV4-2,many
CASSQEVGGTEQYF,TGCGCCAGCAGCCAAGAAGTAGGAGGGACCGAGCAGTACTTC,.,TRBJ2-7,TRBV4-1,many
CASSLDRGGNYGYTF,TGTGCCAGCAGTTTGGACAGGGGTGGAAACTATGGCTACACCTTC,TRBD1,TRBJ1-2,TRBV12-3/TRBV12-4,many
CASRAIRLSNTEAFF,TGTGCCAGCAGAGCTATTCGTCTAAGTAACACTGAAGCTTTCTTT,.,TRBJ1-1,TRBV28,many
CASSLAVGGPDNEQFF,TGTGCCAGCAGCTTAGCAGTGGGAGGGCCGGACAATGAGCAGTTCTTC,TRBD2,TRBJ2-1,TRBV7-9,few
CASSPESSYNSPLHF,TGTGCCAGCAGTCCGGAGAGCTCCTATAATTCACCCCTCCACTTT,.,TRBJ1-6,TRBV6-5,many
CSARNGPSYQETQYF,TGCAGTGCTAGAAACGGACCCTCGTACCAAGAGACCCAGTACTTC,.,TRBJ2-5,TRBV20-1,many
CASSFLDRAYNEQFF,TGTGCCAGCAGCTTCCTGGACCGCGCCTACAATGAGCAGTTCTTC,.,TRBJ2-1,TRBV7-9,many
CASRYNEQFF,TGTGCCAGCCGATACAATGAGCAGTTCTTC,.,TRBJ2-1,TRBV12-3/TRBV12-4,many
CSARARTEAFF,TGCAGTGCTAGGGCTCGAACTGAAGCTTTCTTT,.,TRBJ1-1,TRBV20-1,many
CASSSLGGTDTQYF,TGTGCCAGCAGTTCTTTGGGGGGCACAGATACGCAGTATTTT,.,TRBJ2-3,TRBV12-3/TRBV12-4,.
CASSLLGGSSDQPQHF,TGTGCCAGTAGTCTTCTCGGGGGGAGTAGCGATCAGCCCCAGCATTTT,.,TRBJ1-5,TRBV19,many
CASSQDPPWTVGNTIYF,TGCGCCAGCAGCCAAGATCCCCCATGGACAGTAGGAAACACCATATATTTT,.,TRBJ1-3,TRBV4-1,many
CASSQTGNTEAFF,TGTGCCAGCAGCCAAACGGGGAACACTGAAGCTTTCTTT,.,TRBJ1-1,TRBV14,many
CASSLTAYGEGYTF,TGTGCCAGCAGCTTAACAGCCTACGGTGAAGGCTACACCTTC,.,TRBJ1-2,TRBV7-3,many
CASREPHRKHSYEQYF,TGTGCAAGTCGCGAACCCCACAGAAAACACTCCTACGAGCAGTACTTC,.,TRBJ2-7,TRBV12-2,many
CASSRLAGSQETQYF,TGTGCCAGCAGCCGACTAGCGGGATCGCAAGAGACCCAGTACTTC,TRBD2,TRBJ2-5,TRBV5-4,many
CATGQGGEKLFF,TGTGCCACCGGACAGGGGGGGGAAAAACTGTTTTTT,TRBD1,TRBJ1-4,TRBV7-2,.
CASSLIGSGYYLAKNIQYF,TGTGCCAGCAGCTTAATTGGTTCGGGTTACTACCTAGCCAAAAACATTCAGTACTTC,.,TRBJ2-4,TRBV7-3,many
CASTPPTGELFF,TGTGCCAGCACCCCCCCAACCGGGGAGCTGTTTTTT,.,TRBJ2-2,TRBV28,few
CASSGSGTGFEKLFF,TGCGCCAGCAGCGGGTCCGGGACAGGGTTTGAAAAACTGTTTTTT,TRBD1,TRBJ1-4,TRBV5-1,.
CASSPWSGSYEQYF,TGTGCCAGCAGCCCCTGGAGTGGGTCCTACGAGCAGTACTTC,.,TRBJ2-7,TRBV7-2,many
CASSVLLAGDYNEQFF,TGTGCCAGCAGCGTCCTACTAGCGGGGGACTACAATGAGCAGTTCTTC,TRBD2,TRBJ2-1,TRBV9,few
CASSVWDSDTDTQYF,TGTGCCAGCAGCGTATGGGACAGCGACACAGATACGCAGTATTTT,TRBD1,TRBJ2-3,TRBV5-5,many
CASSHNDHQPQHF,TGCGCCAGCAGCCATAACGATCATCAGCCCCAGCATTTT,.,TRBJ1-5,TRBV4-1,medium-sized
CASRSLGGTGGTEAFF,TGTGCCAGCAGGAGTTTGGGAGGGACAGGGGGGACTGAAGCTTTCTTT,TRBD1,TRBJ1-1,TRBV6-5,many
CASGAGVYEQYF,TGTGCCAGCGGTGCGGGAGTCTACGAGCAGTACTTC,TRBD2,TRBJ2-7,TRBV3-1,many
CASSGQAYNEQFF,TGTGCCAGCAGTGGACAGGCCTACAATGAGCAGTTCTTC,TRBD1,TRBJ2-1,TRBV12-3/TRBV12-4,few
CASSVNREDTEAFF,TGTGCCAGCAGTGTGAACAGGGAGGACACTGAAGCTTTCTTT,.,TRBJ1-1,TRBV6-1,.
CASSLGPVLTEAFF,TGTGCCAGCTCACTTGGACCGGTTCTCACTGAAGCTTTCTTT,.,TRBJ1-1,TRBV18,many
CAITQLGRVGNEQFF,TGTGCCATCACCCAGTTGGGGAGGGTCGGCAATGAGCAGTTCTTC,TRBD2,TRBJ2-1,TRBV10-3,many
CASSFGTFSEQFF,TGTGCCAGCAGTTTCGGGACGTTCAGTGAGCAGTTCTTC,.,TRBJ2-1,TRBV6-6,many
CASSSSGTEAFF,TGTGCCAGCAGCTCGTCGGGCACTGAAGCTTTCTTT,.,TRBJ1-1,TRBV6-6,many
CASSSARLINSPLHF,TGTGCCAGCAGCTCCGCTCGACTGATAAATTCACCCCTCCACTTT,.,TRBJ1-6,TRBV7-3,many
CASSPPGVSGPPYNEQFF,TGTGCCAGCAGCCCCCCGGGGGTTAGCGGACCTCCCTACAATGAGCAGTTCTTC,.,TRBJ2-1,TRBV16,many
CAISEREATKNIQYF,TGTGCCATCAGTGAGCGGGAGGCTACCAAAAACATTCAGTACTTC,TRBD2,TRBJ2-4,TRBV10-3,many
CASILHGGGTEAFF,TGTGCCAGCATTTTACACGGGGGCGGCACTGAAGCTTTCTTT,.,TRBJ1-1,TRBV2,many
CASSPGTSANYGYTF,TGTGCCAGCAGCCCAGGGACATCTGCTAACTATGGCTACACCTTC,.,TRBJ1-2,TRBV9,many
CASSDPPGYVSNQPQHF,TGTGCCAGCAGTGACCCCCCAGGGTATGTTAGCAATCAGCCCCAGCATTTT,.,TRBJ1-5,TRBV6-1,many